The clone carrying this T cell receptor (beta chain) has only one observation. Its specificity is not known. Germline V gene sequence: CDR1 SGDLS, CDR2 YYNGEE. CDR3 length: 15 residues. V was cut by 4 bases and J by 3 bases, with 17 bases left in between. Profiling relied on immunoSEQ multiplex PCR, and the TCRdb table lists in-frame clones only, not all of them. In the table there are 80,000 to 100,000 clones, roughly four fifths of which are singletons. The data derive from a study of graft-versus-host responses after intestinal transplantation. The receptor's source is a human donor who received an intestinal transplant. Material: unstimulated CD8+ T cells sorted from spleen or lymph node cells, obtained before intestinal transplant. The J gene is TRBJ2-7, the V gene TRBV9; D remains unclear. The CDR3 DNA is TGTGCCAGCAGCATTGGCGGCCCTTTATACTACGAGCAGTACTTC. Its translation: CASSIGGPLYYEQYF.